The 20 T cell receptor beta chains listed next were all sequenced from one sample in a study of OX40 agonist ivuxolimab in advanced cancers. Here immunoSEQ multiplex PCR was the method, and the copy in TCRdb shows in-frame clones only, minus some. The sample yields about 79,000 clones, over 75% seen once. Source: CD4+ or CD8+ T cells sorted from blood, taken in a trial of the OX40 agonist ivuxolimab. The receptors were gathered from an adult with an advanced solid tumor such as melanoma, head and neck, liver or kidney cancer.

The chain employs TRBV19 and TRBJ1-2; the match to TRBD1 covers 8 bases. Germline V gene sequence: CDR1 LNHDA, CDR2 SQIVND (reference sequence). This CDR3 contains 14 residues. V lost 8 bases and J lost 2; bases outside the gene matches: 7. CDR3 coding DNA: TGTGCCAGTTCTCAGGGGGCGCCCAACTATGGCTACACCTTC. Protein sequence: CASSQGAPNYGYTF.

The gene calls are TRBV6-1 and TRBJ1-3; D is unclear. Germline loops: CDR1 MNHNS, CDR2 SASEGT. V was pared by 1 base and J by 0 bases, with 10 bases between. This CDR3 region has 16 residues. DNA for the CDR3: TGTGCCAGCAGTGAAGGGGCTACTATCTCTGGAAACACCATATATTTT. Amino acid sequence: CASSEGATISGNTIYF.

The rearrangement joins TRBV10-3 to TRBJ2-5; D might be TRBD1 or TRBD2, each matching 5 bases. Germline V gene lookup returns CDR1 ENHRY and CDR2 SYGVKD. Trimming cost V 3 bases and J 1 base, with 9 bases left between them. CDR3 size: 14 residues. The CDR3 bases are TGTGCCATCAGTGAAAGGGGACCCCAAGAGACCCAGTACTTC. Its translation: CAISERGPQETQYF.

The CDR3 nucleotides read TGTGCCAGCAGCTCGTACCCCAACGGACTAGCGGGAGTTGAGCAGTTCTTC. This translates into CASSSYPNGLAGVEQFF. The chain carries TRBV13 and TRBJ2-1; the match to TRBD2 covers 13 bases. CDR3 size: 17 residues. The V and J ends lost 4 bases and 9 bases, in that order; junction bases with no gene match: 12. The germline CDR1 and CDR2 sequences are PRHDT and FYEKMQ (reference sequence).

This clone was recorded once. The chain is built from TRBV6-5 and TRBJ1-5, with 7 bases that match TRBD1. Looked up from germline, CDR1 is MNHEY and CDR2 is SVGAGI. V shed 4 bases, J shed 0 bases, and the junction held 3 bases outside the gene matches. This CDR3 spans 15 amino acids. CDR3 loop: CASSWDRNSNQPQHF. In DNA, the CDR3 is TGTGCCAGCAGTTGGGACAGAAATAGCAATCAGCCCCAGCATTTT.

V gene TRBV7-9 combines with J gene TRBJ2-1, with 11 positions matching TRBD1. Germline CDR1 reads SEHNR; CDR2 reads FQNEAQ (reference sequence). CDR3 length equals 15 residues. With 5 bases clipped from V and 8 bases from J, the junction kept 8 bases outside the gene matches. CDR3 DNA: TGTGCCAGCAGCCCGGGGACAGGGGGGTTCGATGAGCAGTTCTTC. This gives the protein CASSPGTGGFDEQFF.

J is TRBJ2-3 and V is TRBV5-3; D is possibly TRBD1 or TRBD2 (5 bases each). TRBV5-3 is flagged as an ORF with uncertain function. This CDR3 comprises 19 residues. Deletions cut 4 bases from V and 3 bases from J, with 27 bases between. CDR3 in amino acids: CARSQKAWSGSGGTDTQYF. The CDR3 DNA sequence: TGTGCCAGAAGCCAGAAGGCGTGGTCTGGGAGTGGGGGTACAGATACGCAGTATTTT.

Turning to this clone: Other DNA sequences of this sample code for an identical CDR3. The rearrangement links TRBV5-4 to TRBJ2-7; a possible D gene is TRBD2 (5 bases). The CDR3 consists of 14 residues. Per the germline V gene, CDR1 is SGHNT and CDR2 is YYREEE (reference sequence). The germline V and J ends were trimmed by 0 bases and 5 bases, with 12 bases remaining between them. The CDR3 DNA reads as TGTGCCAGCAGCTTGGCTAGCAACGAACACGAGCAGTACTTC. Translated, it gives CASSLASNEHEQYF.

The chain joins TRBV19 to TRBJ2-7; TRBD2 matches at 9 bases. V dropped 3 bases and J dropped 0; count of bases not matched to a gene: 6. The CDR3 has 16 amino acids. Germline values: CDR1 LNHDA, CDR2 SQIVND (reference sequence). DNA for the CDR3: TGTGCCAGTAGTATCGTCGCGGGAGGGCTCTCCTACGAGCAGTACTTC. It codes for CASSIVAGGLSYEQYF.

The V gene is TRBV11-3, the J gene TRBJ2-3, with D hard to call. V gave up 8 bases and J gave up 4 bases, with 16 bases separating them. CDR1 SGHNT and CDR2 YENEEA come from the germline V gene. The CDR3 is made up of 14 amino acids. The CDR3 reads CASSAHSAADTQYF. CDR3 nucleotide sequence: TGTGCCAGCTCCGCCCATTCGGCGGCAGATACGCAGTATTTT.

The chain links TRBV10-3 to TRBJ2-1; TRBD2 matches 10 bases. This CDR3 is 16 amino acids long. Germline V gives CDR1 ENHRY, CDR2 SYGVKD. The junction had 14 bases not matched to a gene; V was cut back by 11 bases and J by 4 bases. The CDR3 spells CAAQAAGGPGYNEQFF. CDR3 nucleotides: TGTGCCGCCCAAGCAGCGGGAGGGCCGGGGTACAATGAGCAGTTCTTC.

The chain couples TRBV6-5 to TRBJ1-6; a weak D match, TRBD1 (6 bases). The V and J ends lost 4 bases and 8 bases respectively, with 9 bases between them. From germline, CDR1 is MNHEY and CDR2 SVGAGI. CDR3 size: 13 residues. CDR3 DNA: TGTGCCAGCAGTTTGAACAGGGATTCACCCCTCCACTTT. Amino acids: CASSLNRDSPLHF.

The chain is built from TRBV1 and TRBJ2-7. TRBV1 is a pseudogene. CDR3 length: 16 amino acids. The DNA for the CDR3 is TGCACCAGCAGCCAGGGAAGAAGGGGGGACTCCTACGAGCAGTACTTC. Protein sequence: CTSSQGRRGDSYEQYF.

V gene TRBV25-1 combines with J gene TRBJ1-1; D possibly corresponds to TRBD1 (5 bases). This CDR3 has 15 residues. V lost 3 bases, J lost 0 bases, and 11 bases lay in between. The germline CDR1 and CDR2 sequences are MGHDK and SYGVNS. Here the CDR3 reads CASSESGDLNTEAFF. The DNA of the CDR3 is TGTGCCAGCAGTGAGTCCGGGGACCTGAACACTGAAGCTTTCTTT.

The chain has TRBV5-1 and TRBJ2-1; 10 bases match TRBD2. The V gene end was trimmed by 4 bases and the J gene end by 7 bases; junction bases not matched to a gene: 8. The CDR3 has 15 amino acids. The germline gives CDR1 SGHRS, CDR2 YFSETQ. In nucleotides, the CDR3 is TGCGCCAGCAGCGAGCTCCTAGCGGGAGCGAATGAGCAGTTCTTC. Translated, it gives CASSELLAGANEQFF.

V gene TRBV7-3 combines with J gene TRBJ2-7; tentatively, D is TRBD1 (5 bases). Trimming cost V 5 bases and J 2 bases, with 16 bases left between them. In germline, CDR1 is SGHTA, CDR2 FQGTGA. There are 15 residues in the CDR3. The CDR3 loop is CASSPGHLGAYEQYF. The CDR3 region has the DNA TGTGCCAGCAGCCCAGGTCACCTAGGGGCCTACGAGCAGTACTTC.

The chain uses TRBV2 and TRBJ1-5; D possibly corresponds to TRBD1 (5 bases). Germline loops: CDR1 SNHLY, CDR2 FYNNEI. V shed 8 bases and J shed 10 bases, with 12 bases lying between them. The CDR3 is 11 amino acids. In DNA, the CDR3 is TGTGCCAGCGGCAGGGTGGATCCCCAGCATTTT. Its translation is CASGRVDPQHF.

The chain joins TRBV18 to TRBJ2-3; D is perhaps TRBD2 (6 bases). The V gene's germline CDR1 is KGHSH and CDR2 LQKENI. Trimming stripped 5 bases from V and 8 bases from J, with 11 bases between. The CDR3 covers 12 residues. Here the CDR3 reads CASSKTSATQYF. CDR3 nucleotides: TGTGCCAGCTCAAAGACTAGTGCTACGCAGTATTTT. Looking up the rest from reference TRBV18 and TRBJ2-3 gives the full variable domain: NAGVMQNPRHLVRRRGQEARLRCSPMKGHSHVYWYRQLPEEGLKFMVYLQKENIIDESGMPKERFSAEFPKEGPSILRIQQVVRGDSAAYFCASSKTSATQYFGPGTRLTVL.

This clone came up once. This chain connects TRBV23-1 to TRBJ1-5, with D possibly matching TRBD1 (6 bases). TRBV23-1 is recorded as an ORF, its role being uncertain. V was cut by 7 bases and J by 4 bases, with 17 bases left in between. The CDR3 length is 15 residues. Here the CDR3 DNA reads TGCGCCAGCACTCGGGGGGGGCCAAAAAATCAGCCCCAGCATTTT. It specifies CASTRGGPKNQPQHF.

The chain couples TRBV19 to TRBJ2-2; 11 nucleotides match TRBD2. V lost 5 bases and J lost 5; bases outside the gene matches: 16. The CDR3 covers 19 residues. Germline lookup yields CDR1 LNHDA and CDR2 SQIVND (reference sequence). CDR3 nucleotides: TGTGCCAGTAGTGCCCTCCCCGCTAGCGGGAGGCTTCATACCGGGGAGCTGTTTTTT. This gives the protein CASSALPASGRLHTGELFF.